The following is a TCR beta chain sequence with its context. Its antigen is as yet unknown. The RNA, roughly 0.5 to 1 ug, was put through reverse transcription using random hexamers. immunoSEQ multiplex PCR amplified TCR beta CDR3 across 54 Vbeta, 13 Jbeta. One entry per CDR3 protein, called by TCRdb with MiXCR from the immunoSEQ multiplex PCR reads. The repertoire holds some 300,000 distinct CDR3 sequences, with about nine tenths as singletons. These data come from a study of CD8 T cells in Susac syndrome. Study-level results: A relatively small number of individuals underwent TCR sequencing and HLA analysis.

Patients with stable or active relapsing-remitting disease, all of them treatment-naive, made up the multiple sclerosis controls. This CDR3 has 16 amino acids. Germline values: CDR1 SGHRS, CDR2 YFSETQ. V was clipped by 2 bases and J by 3 bases, with 17 bases between them. Sequencing was done on a sample of CD8+ T cells from PBMCs. This sequence was found in a human donor with multiple sclerosis. V is TRBV5-1 and J is TRBJ1-1; TRBD1 is a possible D gene (5 bases). The CDR3 region is CASSFGQGYGDTEAFF. The CDR3 DNA is TGCGCCAGCAGCTTCGGCCAGGGTTACGGGGACACTGAAGCTTTCTTT. Supplemented by reference TRBV5-1 and TRBJ1-1, the full variable domain reads KAGVTQTPRYLIKTRGQQVTLSCSPISGHRSVSWYQQTPGQGLQFLFEYFSETQRNKGNFPGRFSGRQFSNSRSEMNVSTLELGDSALYLCASSFGQGYGDTEAFFGQGTRLTVV.